This T cell receptor beta chain is drawn from a study of blood T cell repertoires in COVID-19. The wider study: The cDNA or gDNA used as material had been derived from T cells, B-cell-depleted T cells, or PBMCs.

A note on this clone: Other DNA sequences within the sample encode an identical CDR3.

CDR1 and CDR2 (germline): SGHNT, YENEEA. V was shortened by 0 bases and J by 3 bases, with 8 bases between the two germline ends. This CDR3 is built from 15 residues. How the authors handled the data: The authors estimated nucleated cell counts from reference gene primer amplification. Sequencing used immunoSEQ multiplex PCR; TCRdb keeps in-frame clones, though not all of them. V and J calls and clone size are given by that table; D and trimming were obtained from the DNA. This repertoire shows hundreds of thousands of clones, approximately 85% found once; its top ten account for around 5.5%. Seattle's cohort entered during active infection and was followed longitudinally.

The origin of this receptor is a man aged 45-65 years with COVID-19, enrolled during active disease. Sample: peripheral blood. The V gene is TRBV11-3, the J gene TRBJ2-2; tentative D call: TRBD1 (5 bases). CDR3 residues: CASSLERGYTGELFF. The CDR3 nucleotides are TGTGCCAGCAGCTTAGAAAGGGGATACACCGGGGAGCTGTTTTTT.